This TCR beta chain originates from a study of blood T cell repertoires in COVID-19. Study-level information: Donors in the United States, Italy and Spain gave samples during acute or convalescent COVID-19. Sample material is recorded as cDNA or gDNA derived from T cells, B-cell-depleted T cells, or PBMCs.

In germline, CDR1 is SGHVS, CDR2 FQNEAQ. The V gene lost 1 base and the J gene lost 5 bases, with 15 bases spanning the gap. This CDR3 is built from 16 residues. In the authors' workflow: By means of reference gene primer amplification, nucleated cell counts were estimated. Profiling relied on immunoSEQ multiplex PCR, and the TCRdb table lists in-frame clones only, not all of them. V, J and clone size reflect that table, while D and trimming were determined from the DNA. Of roughly 250,000 clones in the sample, 80% to 90% were seen once. The chain is built from TRBV7-8 and TRBJ1-3; D possibly corresponds to TRBD1 (5 bases). The specimen was peripheral blood. This receptor was obtained from a man aged 30-40 years with acute or convalescent COVID-19. The CDR3 DNA sequence: TGTGCCAGCAGCTTAGGATCGTGGGGCAGTAGAAACACCATATATTTT. Amino acids: CASSLGSWGSRNTIYF.